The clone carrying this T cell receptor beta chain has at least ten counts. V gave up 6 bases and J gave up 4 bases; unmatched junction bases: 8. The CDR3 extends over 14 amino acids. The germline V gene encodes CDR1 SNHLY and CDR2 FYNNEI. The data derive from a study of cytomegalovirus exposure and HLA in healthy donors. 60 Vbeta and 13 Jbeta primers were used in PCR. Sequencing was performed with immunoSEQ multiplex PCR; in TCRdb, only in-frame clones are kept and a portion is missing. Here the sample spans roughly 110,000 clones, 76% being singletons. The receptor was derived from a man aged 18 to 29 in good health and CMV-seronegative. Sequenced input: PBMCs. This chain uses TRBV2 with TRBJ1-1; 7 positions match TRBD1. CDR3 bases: TGTGCCAGCAGCTTCGACAGGGTTGTCACTGAAGCTTTCTTT. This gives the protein CASSFDRVVTEAFF.